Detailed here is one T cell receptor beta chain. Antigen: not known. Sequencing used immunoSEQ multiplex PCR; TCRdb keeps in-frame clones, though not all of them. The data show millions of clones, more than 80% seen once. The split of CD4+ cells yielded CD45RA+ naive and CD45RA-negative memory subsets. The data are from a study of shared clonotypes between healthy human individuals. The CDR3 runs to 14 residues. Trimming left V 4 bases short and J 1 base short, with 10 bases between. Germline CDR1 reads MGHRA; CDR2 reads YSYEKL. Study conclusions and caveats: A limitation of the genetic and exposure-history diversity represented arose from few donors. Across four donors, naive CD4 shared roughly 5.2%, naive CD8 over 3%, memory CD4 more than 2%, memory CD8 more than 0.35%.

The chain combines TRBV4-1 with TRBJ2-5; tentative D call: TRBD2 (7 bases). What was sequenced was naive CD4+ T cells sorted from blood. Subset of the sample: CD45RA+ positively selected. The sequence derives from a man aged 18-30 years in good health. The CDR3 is CASSLGGAQETQYF. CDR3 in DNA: TGCGCCAGCAGCCTAGGGGGGGCCCAAGAGACCCAGTACTTC.